These 11 T cell receptor beta chains share one sample of origin, sequenced in a study of molecular identifiers for immune sequencing clone quantification. Each CDR3 protein gets one entry after TCRdb re-called the PCR reads with MiXCR. The profile shows some 41,000 distinct CDR3 sequences, less than 20% of them singletons. The sequencing sample was made of naive CD8+ T cells from blood, with Jurkat cell RNA spiked in. Specified subset: FACS-sorted CD8+CD4-CCR7+CD45RA+ naive T cells. The receptors shown here come from a human donor in good health. Some libraries in this study had Jurkat cell RNA spiked in.

V gene TRBV29-1 combines with J gene TRBJ2-1, with D perhaps matching TRBD2 (6 bases). The CDR3 is 16 amino acids. Between the trimmed V and J ends, which lost 6 bases and 3 bases, there was a span of 21 bases. Per germline, CDR1 SQVTM and CDR2 ANQGSEA. DNA for the CDR3: TGCAGCGTGTACGGGACTGACGAGCGTAACTACAATGAGCAGTTCTTC. It is translated as CSVYGTDERNYNEQFF.

The V call is TRBV7-9, the J call TRBJ2-1, with D perhaps matching TRBD2 (6 bases). Per germline, CDR1 SEHNR and CDR2 FQNEAQ (reference sequence). This CDR3 has 15 amino acids. V was clipped by 5 bases and J by 4 bases, with 15 bases between them. In DNA, the CDR3 is TGTGCCAGCAGCGCACTGGCGGGGTCATACAATGAGCAGTTCTTC. Amino acid sequence: CASSALAGSYNEQFF.

This clonotype was seen ten or more times. This chain uses TRBV4-1 with TRBJ2-1; 9 bases align to TRBD2. There are 20 residues in the CDR3. V shed 5 bases, J shed 0 bases, and the junction held 17 bases outside the gene matches. Germline-derived CDR1 and CDR2 are MGHRA and YSYEKL. CDR3 nucleotide sequence: TGCGCCAGCAGCTACTCTGTTGGTCTAGCGGGGTTTAGCTCCTACAATGAGCAGTTCTTC. Its protein is CASSYSVGLAGFSSYNEQFF.

Points on this clonotype: With a much larger clone just one base away, this may be a read error. This chain connects TRBV28 to TRBJ2-1; 7 bases match TRBD2. The CDR3 contains 14 residues. Germline V lookup: CDR1 MDHEN, CDR2 SYDVKM. The CDR3 nucleotides are TGTGCCAGCAGTTTAATTTCTAGCGGCAATGAGCAGTCCTTC. It yields the protein CASSLISSGNEQSF.

J is TRBJ2-1 and V is TRBV29-1; no clear D gene. The CDR3 has 13 residues. CDR1 and CDR2 (germline): SQVTM, ANQGSEA. Trimming removed 8 bases from V and 5 bases from J, with 16 bases in between. The CDR3 loop reads CSIVVGLHNEQFF. The CDR3 bases are TGCAGCATTGTTGTCGGGCTACACAATGAGCAGTTCTTC.

This clonotype came up a few times. One junction end does not reproduce the germline sequence, and a read error may be involved. The chain uses TRBV5-6 and TRBJ1-4; 11 nucleotides match TRBD1. In germline, CDR1 is SGHDT, CDR2 YYEEEE. This CDR3 spans 15 amino acids. Written as DNA, the CDR3 is TGTGCCAGCAGCATCGATGGACAGGGGGCTGAAAACCTGTTTTTT. Amino acid sequence: CASSIDGQGAENLFF.

The rearrangement joins TRBV9 to TRBJ2-5, with D perhaps matching TRBD2 (5 bases). V lost 1 base, J lost 2 bases, and 15 bases lay in between. This CDR3 has 16 amino acids. The germline V gene has CDR1 SGDLS and CDR2 YYNGEE. CDR3 sequence reads: CASSVLWEPTQETQYF. The CDR3 DNA sequence: TGTGCCAGCAGCGTATTATGGGAGCCCACACAAGAGACCCAGTACTTC.

This clonotype was recorded at least ten times. This chain links TRBV7-2 with TRBJ2-5; no reliable D call. This CDR3 region has 15 residues. Germline CDR1 is SGHTA and CDR2 is FQGNSA. Trimming left V 1 base short and J 1 base short, with 10 bases between. CDR3: CASSLVYAFQETQYF. In nucleotides, the CDR3 is TGTGCCAGCAGCTTAGTTTACGCCTTCCAAGAGACCCAGTACTTC.

On this clonotype: A read error is possible here, since a much larger clone lies one base away. V is TRBV7-2 and J is TRBJ2-2, with D unresolved. Germline CDR1 is SGHTA and CDR2 is FQGNSA. CDR3 size: 14 residues. CDR3 loop: CASNLGGYTGELFF. DNA of the CDR3: TGTGCCAGCAACTTAGGCGGTTACACCGGGGAGCTGTTTTTT.

This clonotype was counted at least ten times. J is TRBJ1-2 and V is TRBV20-1, with TRBD1 as a possible D gene (6 bases). The CDR3 runs to 14 residues. The germline V and J ends were trimmed by 5 bases and 4 bases, with 17 bases remaining between them. In germline, CDR1 is DFQATT, CDR2 SNEGSKA (reference sequence). The CDR3 sequence is CSAGPGHPSYGYTF. DNA for the CDR3: TGCAGTGCTGGCCCGGGACATCCTAGCTATGGCTACACCTTC.

This clonotype was counted only a few times. The chain links TRBV7-2 to TRBJ2-7; the D gene is possibly TRBD1 (6 bases). Germline loops: CDR1 SGHTA, CDR2 FQGNSA. This CDR3 is 17 amino acids long. Deletions cut 1 base from V and 2 bases from J, with 18 bases between. CDR3 nucleotides: TGTGCCAGCAGCTTAGGACAGGAACAGGGACGAGCCTACGAGCAGTACTTC. It specifies CASSLGQEQGRAYEQYF.